This TCR beta chain was obtained from a study of cytomegalovirus exposure and HLA in healthy donors. There are 15 residues in the CDR3. Germline V gene lookup returns CDR1 MNHEY and CDR2 SMNVEV (reference sequence). V shed 2 bases, J shed 3 bases, and the junction held 1 base outside the gene matches. The PCR contained 60 Vbeta and 13 Jbeta primers. TCRdb's copy holds only in-frame clones and misses some; the assay was immunoSEQ multiplex PCR. The sample includes around 130,000 clones, about two thirds of them seen just once. The origin of this receptor is a woman aged 55-69 years in good health and CMV-seropositive. Sequencing input: PBMCs. V usage is TRBV27 and J usage is TRBJ2-1; 10 bases align to TRBD2. Here the CDR3 reads CASSLGLADYNEQFF. In DNA form, the CDR3 reads TGTGCCAGCAGTTTAGGACTAGCGGACTACAATGAGCAGTTCTTC.